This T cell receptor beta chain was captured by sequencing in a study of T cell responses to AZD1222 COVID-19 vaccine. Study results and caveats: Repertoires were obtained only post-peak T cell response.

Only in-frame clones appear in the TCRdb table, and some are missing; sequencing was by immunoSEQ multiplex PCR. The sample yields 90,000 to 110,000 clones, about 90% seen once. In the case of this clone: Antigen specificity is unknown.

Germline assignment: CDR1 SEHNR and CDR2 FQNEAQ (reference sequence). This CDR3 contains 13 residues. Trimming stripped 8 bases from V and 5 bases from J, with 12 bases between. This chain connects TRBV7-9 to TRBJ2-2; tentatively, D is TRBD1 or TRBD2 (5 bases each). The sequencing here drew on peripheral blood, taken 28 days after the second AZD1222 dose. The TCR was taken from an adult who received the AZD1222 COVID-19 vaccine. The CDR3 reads CASLWGNTGELFF. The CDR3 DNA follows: TGTGCCAGCCTTTGGGGGAATACCGGGGAGCTGTTTTTT.